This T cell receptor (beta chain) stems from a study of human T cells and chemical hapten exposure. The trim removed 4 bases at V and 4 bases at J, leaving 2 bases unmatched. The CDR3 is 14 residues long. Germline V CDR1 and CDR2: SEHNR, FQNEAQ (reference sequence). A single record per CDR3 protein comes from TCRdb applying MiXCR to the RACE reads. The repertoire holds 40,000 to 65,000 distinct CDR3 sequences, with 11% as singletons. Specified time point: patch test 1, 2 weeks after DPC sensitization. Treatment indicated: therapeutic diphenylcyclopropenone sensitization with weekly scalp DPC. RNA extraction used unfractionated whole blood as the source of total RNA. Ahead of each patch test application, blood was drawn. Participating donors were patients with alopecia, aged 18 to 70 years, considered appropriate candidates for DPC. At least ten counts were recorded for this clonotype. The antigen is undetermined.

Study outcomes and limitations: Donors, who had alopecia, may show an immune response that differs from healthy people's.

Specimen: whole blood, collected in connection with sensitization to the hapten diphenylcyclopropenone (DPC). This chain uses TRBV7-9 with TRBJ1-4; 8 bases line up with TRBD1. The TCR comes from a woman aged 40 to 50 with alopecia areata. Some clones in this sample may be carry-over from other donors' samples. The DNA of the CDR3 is TGTGCCAGCAGCTCAGGGGGCATTAATGAAAAACTGTTTTTT. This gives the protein CASSSGGINEKLFF.